The 15 T cell receptor beta chains reported below all come from one sample, sequenced in a study of CD8 T cells in ankylosing spondylitis. Each CDR3 protein gets one entry after TCRdb re-called the 5' RACE reads with MiXCR. This sample has around 130,000 distinct CDR3 sequences, with about an eighth found just once. Sequenced sample: blood, either unsorted or a sorted T cell fraction (not recorded which). These receptors all stem from a female donor with ankylosing spondylitis or in good health (not recorded which).

The rearrangement joins TRBV19 to TRBJ2-3; either TRBD1 or TRBD2 may fit D (5 bases each). Per the germline V gene, CDR1 is LNHDA and CDR2 is SQIVND (reference sequence). The V and J ends lost 7 bases and 4 bases respectively, with 15 bases between them. The CDR3 covers 14 residues. The CDR3, as DNA: TGTGCCAGTATCCAGGGTGGGGGTTCAGATACGCAGTATTTT. This gives the protein CASIQGGGSDTQYF.

This clonotype was counted only a few times. The chain recombines TRBV3-2 with TRBJ1-6; TRBD1 is the table's D call and was not checked against the DNA. TRBV3-2 constitutes a pseudogene. The CDR3 is 16 amino acids. CDR3 in amino acids: CASSLNTGTGSSPLHF. The CDR3 bases are TGTGCCAGCAGCCTGAACACCGGGACAGGGAGTTCACCCCTCCACTTT.

The chain combines TRBV20-1 with TRBJ2-7, with D possibly matching TRBD2 (7 bases). Germline CDR1 reads DFQATT; CDR2 reads SNEGSKA (reference sequence). V was cut by 3 bases and J by 2 bases, with 14 bases left in between. The CDR3 contains 14 residues. The CDR3 is CSASAGAGTYEQYF. The CDR3 DNA follows: TGCAGTGCTAGCGCGGGGGCCGGAACCTACGAGCAGTACTTC.

The CDR3 is CASRSSGRGNEQFF. For the CDR3, the DNA is TGTGCCAGCAGGTCCAGCGGGAGAGGCAATGAGCAGTTCTTC. This chain links TRBV25-1 with TRBJ2-1, with 8 positions matching TRBD2. Trimming at V came to 6 bases and at J to 6 bases, leaving 7 bases not matched to a gene. There are 14 residues in the CDR3. Germline V lookup: CDR1 MGHDK, CDR2 SYGVNS.

V is TRBV6-1 and J is TRBJ2-1; 7 bases agree with TRBD2. The CDR3 is 15 residues long. Germline V gene sequence: CDR1 MNHNS, CDR2 SASEGT. The ends lost 6 bases at V and 5 bases at J; junction bases unmatched: 10. The CDR3 reads CASSTRTRGHNEQFF. The CDR3 DNA follows: TGTGCCAGCAGCACCCGGACTAGGGGTCACAATGAGCAGTTCTTC.

The rearrangement joins TRBV11-1 to TRBJ1-1; D is uncertain. The CDR3 runs 14 residues. Germline-derived CDR1 and CDR2 are SGHAT and FQDESV (reference sequence). V shed 1 base and J shed 2 bases, with 8 bases lying between them. Written as DNA, the CDR3 is TGTGCCAGCAGCTTAGTGTGGAGAAACACTGAAGCTTTCTTT. This codes for CASSLVWRNTEAFF.

This chain connects TRBV2 to TRBJ2-1; 7 bases agree with TRBD2. In germline, CDR1 is SNHLY, CDR2 FYNNEI. The CDR3 consists of 14 residues. The J segment lost 15 bases and the V segment lost 2 bases, leaving 13 bases of the junction unmatched. CDR3: CASSETLRESDWFF. Here the CDR3 DNA reads TGTGCCAGCAGTGAAACCCTGCGGGAGAGTGATTGGTTCTTC.

The chain couples TRBV6-5 to TRBJ2-1; D remains ambiguous. The germline V and J ends were trimmed by 7 bases and 3 bases, with 13 bases remaining between them. Germline loops: CDR1 MNHEY, CDR2 SVGAGI. This CDR3 spans 14 amino acids. CDR3 region: CASTLDSGYNEQFF. In nucleotides, the CDR3 is TGTGCCAGCACGTTAGATTCTGGCTACAATGAGCAGTTCTTC.

The V call is TRBV7-6, the J call TRBJ2-7; D remains ambiguous. The germline V gene has CDR1 SGHVS and CDR2 FNYEAQ. The V end lost 0 bases, the J end lost 7 bases, and 13 bases lay between the germline ends. This CDR3 comprises 14 residues. CDR3 DNA: TGTGCCAGCAGCTTAGCGGAAACTACGAGGGAGCAGTACTTC. This gives the protein CASSLAETTREQYF. The variable domain in full, with the rest retrieved from reference TRBV7-6 and TRBJ2-7, is GAGVSQSPRYKVTKRGQDVALRCDPISGHVSLYWYRQALGQGPEFLTYFNYEAQQDKSGLPNDRFSAERPEGSISTLTIQRTEQRDSAMYRCASSLAETTREQYFGPGTRLTVT.

This clonotype was observed many times. The chain uses TRBV20-1 and TRBJ1-1, with no clear D. CDR3 size: 13 residues. The V gene lost 3 bases and the J gene lost 0 bases, with 8 bases spanning the gap. The germline gives CDR1 DFQATT, CDR2 SNEGSKA (reference sequence). CDR3 in DNA: TGCAGTGCTAGTAACAGTTTGAACACTGAAGCTTTCTTT. It yields the protein CSASNSLNTEAFF.

This clonotype appeared many times. The V call is TRBV9, the J call TRBJ2-7, with D perhaps TRBD1 (6 bases). The V and J ends lost 3 bases and 9 bases respectively, with 16 bases between them. CDR1 and CDR2 (germline): SGDLS, YYNGEE. This CDR3 has 13 amino acids. The CDR3 region is CASSDDTQGVQYF. The DNA of the CDR3 is TGTGCCAGCAGCGACGATACACAGGGCGTGCAGTACTTC.

This clonotype was seen at least ten times. The chain combines TRBV12-3 or TRBV12-4 with TRBJ1-5; possible D gene TRBD1, 5 bases. CDR3 size: 15 residues. V gave up 3 bases and J gave up 1 base, with 10 bases separating them. The CDR3 sequence: CASSFSWGSNQPQHF. The CDR3 bases are TGTGCCAGCAGTTTTTCTTGGGGGAGCAATCAGCCCCAGCATTTT.

This chain joins TRBV5-1 and TRBJ1-5; the D gene is possibly TRBD1 (6 bases). The V and J ends lost 2 bases and 9 bases respectively, with 15 bases between them. Per germline, CDR1 SGHRS and CDR2 YFSETQ. This CDR3 contains 14 residues. Here the CDR3 reads CASSLDTGLGPQHF. CDR3 sequence (DNA): TGCGCCAGCAGCTTAGACACAGGGCTAGGGCCCCAGCATTTT.

This clonotype was counted between two and nine times. The chain is built from TRBV2 and TRBJ2-1; 9 positions agree with TRBD1. The ends lost 4 bases at V and 3 bases at J; junction bases unmatched: 4. CDR1 and CDR2 (germline): SNHLY, FYNNEI. The CDR3 is made up of 15 amino acids. The CDR3 DNA is TGTGCCAGCAGTGCACAGGGGGCTAGCTACAATGAGCAGTTCTTC. Its translation is CASSAQGASYNEQFF.

This clonotype came up a few times. V usage is TRBV5-6 and J usage is TRBJ2-3; D possibly matches TRBD1 or TRBD2 (8 bases each). The V gene's germline CDR1 is SGHDT and CDR2 YYEEEE. The V end was cut by 3 bases, the J end by 4 bases, with 21 bases between. This CDR3 is built from 17 residues. CDR3 sequence reads: CASSYRLAPQGADTQYF. The CDR3 DNA reads as TGTGCCAGCAGCTATCGACTAGCGCCACAGGGGGCAGATACGCAGTATTTT.